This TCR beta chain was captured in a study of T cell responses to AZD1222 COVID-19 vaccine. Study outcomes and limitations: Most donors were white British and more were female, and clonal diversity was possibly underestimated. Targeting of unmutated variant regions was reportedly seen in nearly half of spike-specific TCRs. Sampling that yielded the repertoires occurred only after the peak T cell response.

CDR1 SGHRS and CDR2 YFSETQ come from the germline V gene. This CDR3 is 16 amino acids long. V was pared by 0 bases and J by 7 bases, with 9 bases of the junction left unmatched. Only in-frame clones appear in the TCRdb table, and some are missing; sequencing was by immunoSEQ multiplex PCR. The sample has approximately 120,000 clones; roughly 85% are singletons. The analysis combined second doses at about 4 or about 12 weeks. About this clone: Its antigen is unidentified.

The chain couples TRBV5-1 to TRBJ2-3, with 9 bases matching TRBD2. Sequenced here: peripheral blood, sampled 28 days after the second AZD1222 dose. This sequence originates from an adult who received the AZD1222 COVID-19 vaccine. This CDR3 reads CASSLAGLAPLHTQYF. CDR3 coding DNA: TGCGCCAGCAGCTTGGCGGGACTAGCACCGCTACATACGCAGTATTTT.